Below are 25 T cell receptor beta chains sequenced from a single sample in a study of blood T cell repertoires in COVID-19. The table came from immunoSEQ multiplex PCR; TCRdb's copy has only in-frame clones and leaves some out. This table has roughly 160,000 clones, approximately 85% appearing once. Material: peripheral blood. The receptor set was obtained from a man aged 35-49 years with acute or convalescent COVID-19.

This chain joins TRBV28 and TRBJ1-2; D is undetermined. V lost 6 bases and J 4 bases, leaving 6 bases between the germline ends. CDR1 and CDR2 (germline): MDHEN, SYDVKM. This CDR3 is built from 11 residues. The CDR3 here is CASSSVYGYTF. The CDR3 DNA reads TGTGCCAGCAGCTCCGTCTATGGCTACACCTTC.

The gene calls are TRBV2 and TRBJ2-4, with D hard to call. The germline V gene encodes CDR1 SNHLY and CDR2 FYNNEI. The CDR3 spans 15 residues. The V gene lost 2 bases and the J gene lost 0 bases, with 8 bases spanning the gap. CDR3 in amino acids: CASSETFLAKNIQYF. The CDR3 bases are TGTGCCAGCAGTGAAACATTTTTAGCCAAAAACATTCAGTACTTC.

The rearrangement uses TRBV7-3 and TRBJ1-1; D perhaps matches TRBD1 (5 bases). V lost 3 bases and J 4 bases, leaving 9 bases between the germline ends. Germline CDR1 reads SGHTA; CDR2 reads FQGTGA. This CDR3 region has 13 residues. The DNA of the CDR3 is TGTGCCAGCAGCTTCGGGGGAGGCACTGAAGCTTTCTTT. It codes for CASSFGGGTEAFF.

This clone was found a few times. The gene calls are TRBV19 and TRBJ1-1, with a possible D match to TRBD1 (5 bases). The germline V gene encodes CDR1 LNHDA and CDR2 SQIVND (reference sequence). V gave up 3 bases and J gave up 6 bases, with 14 bases separating them. The CDR3 has 14 amino acids. The CDR3 bases are TGTGCCAGTAGTATTAGAGGTAAAGGGGCTGAAGCTTTCTTT. This sequence encodes CASSIRGKGAEAFF.

CDR3 protein: CASSFSAGNTIYF. The CDR3 coding sequence is TGTGCCAGCAGCTTTAGTGCTGGAAACACCATATATTTT. V gene TRBV7-2 combines with J gene TRBJ1-3; D ambiguous. The length of the CDR3 is 13 residues. Trimming pared 3 bases from V and 2 bases from J, leaving 5 bases between. The V gene's germline CDR1 is SGHTA and CDR2 FQGNSA.

A note on this clone: The junction shows a germline mismatch at one end, possibly a read error. The chain recombines TRBV4-2 with TRBJ2-7; TRBD2 agrees at 8 bases. From germline, CDR1 is LGHNA and CDR2 YNFKEQ. The CDR3 contains 12 residues. CDR3 loop: CASSPTPREGDF. CDR3 sequence (DNA): TGTGCCAGCAGCCCCACCCCCCGGGAGGGGGACTTC.

V gene TRBV5-4 combines with J gene TRBJ2-2; the match to TRBD1 covers 9 bases. After removal of 4 bases from V and 3 bases from J, the junction contained 7 bases not matched to a gene. The germline V gene encodes CDR1 SGHNT and CDR2 YYREEE (reference sequence). CDR3 length: 16 residues. Here the CDR3 reads CASSPAGTGYTGELFF. The DNA of the CDR3 is TGTGCCAGCAGCCCGGCGGGGACAGGGTACACCGGGGAGCTGTTTTTT. Full variable domain (remainder filled in from reference TRBV5-4 and TRBJ2-2): ETGVTQSPTHLIKTRGQQVTLRCSSQSGHNTVSWYQQALGQGPQFIFQYYREEENGRGNFPPRFSGLQFPNYSSELNVNALELDDSALYLCASSPAGTGYTGELFFGEGSRLTVL.

This clone showed up just a few times. The rearrangement links TRBV2 to TRBJ1-1; no definite D call. Trimming shortened V by 6 bases and J by 1 base, and 12 bases separated the two germline ends. The CDR3 consists of 14 residues. Germline CDR1 reads SNHLY; CDR2 reads FYNNEI. CDR3: CASRVGAWNTEAFF. The CDR3 DNA is TGTGCCAGCAGAGTGGGAGCTTGGAACACTGAAGCTTTCTTT.

In this sample, this clone turned up a few times. The rearrangement joins TRBV9 to TRBJ1-2, with a weak D call TRBD1 (5 bases). The V gene lost 2 bases and the J gene lost 5 bases, with 10 bases spanning the gap. The CDR3 totals 13 residues. Germline V gene sequence: CDR1 SGDLS, CDR2 YYNGEE. The CDR3 region has the DNA TGTGCCAGCAGCGTGGACGGACAATATGGCTACACCTTC. Its translation is CASSVDGQYGYTF.

The J gene is TRBJ2-3, the V gene TRBV5-4; maybe TRBD2 (6 bases). Trimming removed 1 base from V and 4 bases from J, with 13 bases in between. This CDR3 has 15 amino acids. The germline gives CDR1 SGHNT, CDR2 YYREEE (reference sequence). CDR3 amino acids: CASSLMGPGADTQYF. In DNA form, the CDR3 reads TGTGCCAGCAGCTTGATGGGGCCGGGGGCAGATACGCAGTATTTT.

A few counts support this clone. CDR3 bases: TGTGCCAGCATTGAGGCGACAGGGTCCGGAAACACCATATATTTT. It codes for CASIEATGSGNTIYF. The rearrangement links TRBV2 to TRBJ1-3; TRBD1 matches 7 bases. Trimming removed 7 bases from V and 4 bases from J; junction bases left unmatched: 10. Germline CDR1 reads SNHLY; CDR2 reads FYNNEI. The CDR3 has 15 residues.

The chain carries TRBV10-2 and TRBJ2-1; 8 positions agree with TRBD2. J was trimmed by 0 bases and V by 5 bases; bases with no gene match: 3. Per the germline V gene, CDR1 is WSHSY and CDR2 is SAAADI. CDR3 length: 15 amino acids. DNA of the CDR3: TGCGCCAGCAGTTCAAGCGGGAGCTCCTACAATGAGCAGTTCTTC. It yields the protein CASSSSGSSYNEQFF.

The rearrangement joins TRBV2 to TRBJ1-3; D call uncertain. Per the germline V gene, CDR1 is SNHLY and CDR2 is FYNNEI. This CDR3 has 14 amino acids. Trimming cost V 3 bases and J 6 bases, with 12 bases left between them. CDR3 loop: CASSEEMFENTIYF. DNA of the CDR3: TGTGCCAGCAGTGAGGAGATGTTTGAAAACACCATATATTTT.

DNA of the CDR3: TGCGCCAGCAGCTTGGCCCCGACAGGGGGCGAGATGGCTTTCTTT. Translating it yields CASSLAPTGGEMAFF. This chain joins TRBV5-1 and TRBJ1-1; 10 nucleotides align to TRBD1. After removal of 0 bases from V and 11 bases from J, the junction contained 10 bases not matched to a gene. Germline assignment: CDR1 SGHRS and CDR2 YFSETQ. This CDR3 has 15 residues.

The chain employs TRBV6-6 and TRBJ1-4; TRBD1 matches 10 bases. The CDR3 is made up of 15 amino acids. CDR1 and CDR2 from the germline V gene are MNHNY and SVGAGI (reference sequence). V shed 5 bases and J 3 bases; nucleotides not matched to a gene: 3. The CDR3 nucleotides are TGTGCCAGCAGTAGAGGACAGGGGGCTAATGAAAAACTGTTTTTT. As protein: CASSRGQGANEKLFF.

This chain connects TRBV19 to TRBJ2-7; D is perhaps TRBD1 (6 bases). Germline V gene lookup returns CDR1 LNHDA and CDR2 SQIVND (reference sequence). This CDR3 has 13 amino acids. Trimming removed 5 bases at V and 2 bases at J, with 10 bases between. The chain's CDR3 is CASSVTGPYEQYF. CDR3 sequence (DNA): TGTGCCAGTAGTGTCACAGGGCCCTACGAGCAGTACTTC.

V is TRBV4-3 and J is TRBJ1-2, with 11 nucleotides matching TRBD1. The trim removed 2 bases at V and 3 bases at J, leaving 2 bases unmatched. This CDR3 is built from 15 residues. The germline V gene has CDR1 LGHNA and CDR2 YSLEER. The chain's CDR3 is CASSQRTGGDYGYTF. CDR3 nucleotides: TGCGCCAGCAGCCAACGGACAGGGGGCGACTATGGCTACACCTTC.

The genes are TRBV7-6 and TRBJ1-2; no clear D. The germline CDR1 and CDR2 sequences are SGHVS and FNYEAQ. The CDR3 spans 13 residues. V gave up 5 bases and J gave up 5 bases, with 12 bases separating them. As DNA, the CDR3 is TGTGCCAGCAGCCCCGATATCCGGTATGGCTACACCTTC. It translates to CASSPDIRYGYTF.

This sequence joins TRBV12-2 and TRBJ2-2; TRBD2, the D gene given by the table, was not confirmed from the DNA. TRBV12-2 is flagged as a pseudogene. CDR3 length equals 15 residues. The CDR3 reads CARPTSGGLGGELFF. CDR3 DNA: TGTGCGAGGCCGACTAGCGGGGGACTCGGCGGGGAGCTGTTTTTT.

V gene TRBV5-1 combines with J gene TRBJ2-5; TRBD1 matches at 8 bases. V was clipped by 4 bases and J by 1 base; unmatched bases: 6. The germline V gene encodes CDR1 SGHRS and CDR2 YFSETQ. This CDR3 has 15 amino acids. The CDR3 spells CASSADRGVQETQYF. The CDR3 nucleotides are TGCGCCAGCAGCGCCGACAGGGGTGTCCAAGAGACCCAGTACTTC.

The chain joins TRBV5-6 to TRBJ2-2, with a possible D match to TRBD1 (5 bases). Germline CDR1 SGHDT, CDR2 YYEEEE. The V gene lost 4 bases and the J gene lost 4 bases, with 17 bases spanning the gap. This CDR3 is 16 amino acids long. This CDR3 is CASSLEVGQVTGELFF. In DNA form, the CDR3 reads TGTGCCAGCAGCCTCGAGGTGGGGCAGGTCACCGGGGAGCTGTTTTTT. The whole variable domain, filled in from reference TRBV5-6 and TRBJ2-2, reads DAGVTQSPTHLIKTRGQQVTLRCSPKSGHDTVSWYQQALGQGPQFIFQYYEEEERQRGNFPDRFSGHQFPNYSSELNVNALLLGDSALYLCASSLEVGQVTGELFFGEGSRLTVL.

This sequence joins TRBV2 and TRBJ2-1, with TRBD2 identical over 7 bases. The CDR3 has 16 residues. V shed 6 bases, J shed 0 bases, and the junction held 8 bases outside the gene matches. The germline gives CDR1 SNHLY, CDR2 FYNNEI. Here the CDR3 reads CASSGLVQSSYNEQFF. As DNA, the CDR3 is TGTGCCAGCAGCGGACTAGTCCAAAGCTCCTACAATGAGCAGTTCTTC.

V is TRBV3-1 (or the pseudogene TRBV3-2) and J is TRBJ2-4, with 9 bases matching TRBD2. J lost 0 bases, V lost 0 bases, and 9 bases had no gene match. The CDR3 has 19 amino acids. Germline V gene lookup returns CDR1 LGHDT and CDR2 YNNKEL (reference sequence). DNA for the CDR3: TGTGCCAGCAGCCAAGATAGCGGGGGAACCGATTTAGCCAAAAACATTCAGTACTTC. Its translation: CASSQDSGGTDLAKNIQYF.

The chain recombines TRBV15 with TRBJ1-6; a possible D gene is TRBD1 (6 bases). The CDR3 runs to 15 residues. CDR1 LNHNV and CDR2 YYDKDF come from the germline V gene (reference sequence). V lost 2 bases and J lost 11, with 16 bases in between. CDR3 protein: CATSRPDRKYPPLHF. The CDR3 DNA follows: TGTGCCACCAGCAGACCCGACAGGAAGTATCCACCCCTCCACTTT.

The CDR3 sequence: CASIPSAGGPGTDTQYF. CDR3 bases: TGTGCCAGCATCCCGAGCGCGGGGGGGCCGGGCACAGATACGCAGTATTTT. V usage is TRBV5-4 and J usage is TRBJ2-3, with 9 bases aligning to TRBD2. Germline V gives CDR1 SGHNT, CDR2 YYREEE (reference sequence). V lost 6 bases and J lost 1; bases outside the gene matches: 12. The CDR3 has 17 residues.